Here is one TCR beta chain with its context. Its specificity is unknown. The PCR employed 60 Vbeta primers together with 13 Jbeta primers. In the original analysis: Approximately 79 million unique TCR beta chains, about 11 million of them shared, were counted by a later analysis. Assay: immunoSEQ multiplex PCR; the TCRdb copy retains only in-frame clones and omits some. V and J calls plus clone size are reproduced from that table; the DNA served to infer D and trimming. The sample lists just under 250,000 clones; roughly 82% were seen once. The source of the sample is a study of cytomegalovirus exposure and HLA in healthy donors. Study results and caveats: Presence/absence comparisons presumed near-even sequencing depth among donors. An observed cluster of highly shared sequence variants was recorded as a likely sequencing artifact.

This CDR3 comprises 15 residues. With 0 bases removed from V and 5 bases from J, the gap between germline ends came to 12 bases. Germline CDR1 is LGHNA and CDR2 is YNFKEQ. The clonotype was recovered from a woman in her thirties or forties in good health and CMV-seropositive. The chain carries TRBV4-2 and TRBJ2-3; D ambiguous. Sequencing was performed on PBMCs. In DNA form, the CDR3 reads TGTGCCAGCAGCCAAGATTACCCGACTGGAGATACGCAGTATTTT. Translation gives CASSQDYPTGDTQYF.